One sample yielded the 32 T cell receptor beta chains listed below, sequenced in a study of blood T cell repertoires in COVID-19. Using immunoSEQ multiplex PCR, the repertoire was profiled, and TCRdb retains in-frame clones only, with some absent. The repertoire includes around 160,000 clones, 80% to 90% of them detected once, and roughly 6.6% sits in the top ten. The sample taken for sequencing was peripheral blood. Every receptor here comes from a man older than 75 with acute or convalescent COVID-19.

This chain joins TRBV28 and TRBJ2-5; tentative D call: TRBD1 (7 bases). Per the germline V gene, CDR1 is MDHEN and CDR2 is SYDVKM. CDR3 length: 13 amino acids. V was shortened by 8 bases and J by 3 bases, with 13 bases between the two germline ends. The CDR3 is CASASGGKETQYF. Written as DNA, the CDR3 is TGTGCCAGCGCCTCAGGGGGGAAAGAGACCCAGTACTTC.

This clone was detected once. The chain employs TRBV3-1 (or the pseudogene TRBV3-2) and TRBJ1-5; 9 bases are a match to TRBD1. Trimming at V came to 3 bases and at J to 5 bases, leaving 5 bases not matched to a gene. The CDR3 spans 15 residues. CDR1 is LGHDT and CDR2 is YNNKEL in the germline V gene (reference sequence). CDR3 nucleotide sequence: TGTGCCAGCAGCCATAGAGGGACAGGGTATCAGCCCCAGCATTTT. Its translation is CASSHRGTGYQPQHF.

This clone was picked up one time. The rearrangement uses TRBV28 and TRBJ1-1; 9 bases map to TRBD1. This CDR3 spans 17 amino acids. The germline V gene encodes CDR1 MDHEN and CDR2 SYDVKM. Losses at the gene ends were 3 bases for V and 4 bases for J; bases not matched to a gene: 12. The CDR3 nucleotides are TGTGCCAGCAGTTTGGCCCCGGGGACAGGGCCAAGCACTGAAGCTTTCTTT. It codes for CASSLAPGTGPSTEAFF. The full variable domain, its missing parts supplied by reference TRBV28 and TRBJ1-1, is DVKVTQSSRYLVKRTGEKVFLECVQDMDHENMFWYRQDPGLGLRLIYFSYDVKMKEKGDIPEGYSVSREKKERFSLILESASTNQTSMYLCASSLAPGTGPSTEAFFGQGTRLTVV.

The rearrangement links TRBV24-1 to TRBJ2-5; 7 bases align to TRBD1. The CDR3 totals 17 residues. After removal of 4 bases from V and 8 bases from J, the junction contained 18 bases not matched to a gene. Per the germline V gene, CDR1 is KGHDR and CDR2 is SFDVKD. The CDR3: CATSDRNTGTVVDTQYF. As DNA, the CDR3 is TGTGCCACCAGTGACAGAAACACCGGGACAGTGGTTGACACCCAGTACTTC.

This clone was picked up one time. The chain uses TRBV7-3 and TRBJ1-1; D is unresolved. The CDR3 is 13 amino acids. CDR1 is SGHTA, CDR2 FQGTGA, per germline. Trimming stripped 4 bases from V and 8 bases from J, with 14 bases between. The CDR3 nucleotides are TGTGCCAGCAGCTCCCAACCTGGGCTGGAAGCTTTCTTT. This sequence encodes CASSSQPGLEAFF. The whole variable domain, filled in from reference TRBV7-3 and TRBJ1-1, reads GAGVSQTPSNKVTEKGKYVELRCDPISGHTALYWYRQSLGQGPEFLIYFQGTGAADDSGLPNDRFFAVRPEGSVSTLKIQRTERGDSAVYLCASSSQPGLEAFFGQGTRLTVV.

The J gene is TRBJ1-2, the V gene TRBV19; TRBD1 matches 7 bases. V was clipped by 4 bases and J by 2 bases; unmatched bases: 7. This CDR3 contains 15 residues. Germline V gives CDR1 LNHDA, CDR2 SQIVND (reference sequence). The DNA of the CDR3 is TGTGCCAGTAGTAGTGATAAGGGACAGAACTATGGCTACACCTTC. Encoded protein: CASSSDKGQNYGYTF.

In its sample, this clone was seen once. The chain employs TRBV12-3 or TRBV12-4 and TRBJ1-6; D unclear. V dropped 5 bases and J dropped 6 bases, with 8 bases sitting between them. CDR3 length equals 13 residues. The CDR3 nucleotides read TGTGCCAGCAGTCGAGGGATTAATTCACCCCTCCACTTT. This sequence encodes CASSRGINSPLHF.

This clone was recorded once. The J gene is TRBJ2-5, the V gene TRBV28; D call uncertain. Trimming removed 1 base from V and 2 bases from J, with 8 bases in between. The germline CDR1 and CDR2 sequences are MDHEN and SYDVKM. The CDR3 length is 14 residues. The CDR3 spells CASSLSSGQETQYF. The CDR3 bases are TGTGCCAGCAGTTTATCCTCCGGGCAAGAGACCCAGTACTTC.

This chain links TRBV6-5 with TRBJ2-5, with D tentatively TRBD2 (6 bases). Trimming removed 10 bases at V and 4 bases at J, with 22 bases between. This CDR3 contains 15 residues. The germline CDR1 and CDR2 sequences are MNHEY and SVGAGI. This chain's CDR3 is CATGGATGGRETQYF. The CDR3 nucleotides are TGTGCCACAGGCGGGGCCACGGGCGGGCGAGAGACCCAGTACTTC.

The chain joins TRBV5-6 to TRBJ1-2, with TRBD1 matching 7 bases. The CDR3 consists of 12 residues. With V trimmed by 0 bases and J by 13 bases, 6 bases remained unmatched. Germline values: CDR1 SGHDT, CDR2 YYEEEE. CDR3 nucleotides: TGTGCCAGCAGCTTGGGCCAGGGGGGAGGCACCTTC. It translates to CASSLGQGGGTF.

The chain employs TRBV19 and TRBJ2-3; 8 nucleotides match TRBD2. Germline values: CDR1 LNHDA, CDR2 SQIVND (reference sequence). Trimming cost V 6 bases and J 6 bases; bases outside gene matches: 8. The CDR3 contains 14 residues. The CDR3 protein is CASSGSGGPDTQYF. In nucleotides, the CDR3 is TGTGCCAGTAGCGGGTCGGGGGGGCCCGATACGCAGTATTTT. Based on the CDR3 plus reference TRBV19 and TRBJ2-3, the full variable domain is DGGITQSPKYLFRKEGQNVTLSCEQNLNHDAMYWYRQDPGQGLRLIYYSQIVNDFQKGDIAEGYSVSREKKESFPLTVTSAQKNPTAFYLCASSGSGGPDTQYFGPGTRLTVL.

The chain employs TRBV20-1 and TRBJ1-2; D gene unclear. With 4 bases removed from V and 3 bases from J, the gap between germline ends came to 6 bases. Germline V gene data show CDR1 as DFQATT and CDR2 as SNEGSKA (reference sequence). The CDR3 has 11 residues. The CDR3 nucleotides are TGCAGTGCTAAGCGGGACTATGGCTACACCTTC. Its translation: CSAKRDYGYTF.

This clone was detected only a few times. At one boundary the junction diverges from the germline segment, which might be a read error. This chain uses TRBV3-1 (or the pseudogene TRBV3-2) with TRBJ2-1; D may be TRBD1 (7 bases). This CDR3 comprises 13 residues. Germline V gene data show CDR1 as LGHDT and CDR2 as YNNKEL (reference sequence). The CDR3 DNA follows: TGTGCCAGCAGCCAGGAGGGACAGCCTGAAGGGCTCTTC. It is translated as CASSQEGQPEGLF.

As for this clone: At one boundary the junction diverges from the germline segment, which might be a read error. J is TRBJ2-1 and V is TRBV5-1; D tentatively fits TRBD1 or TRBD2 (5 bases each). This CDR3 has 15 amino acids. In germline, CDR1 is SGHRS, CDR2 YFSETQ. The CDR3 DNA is TGCGCCAACAGCTTGGAGGTACAGGTTTACAATGAGCAGTTCTTC. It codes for CANSLEVQVYNEQFF.

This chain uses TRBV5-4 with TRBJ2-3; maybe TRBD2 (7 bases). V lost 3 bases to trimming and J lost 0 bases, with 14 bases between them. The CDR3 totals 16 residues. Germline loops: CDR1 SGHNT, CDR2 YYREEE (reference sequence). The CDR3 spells CASSSLRGASTDTQYF. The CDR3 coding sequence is TGTGCCAGCAGCTCTTTACGGGGGGCAAGCACAGATACGCAGTATTTT.

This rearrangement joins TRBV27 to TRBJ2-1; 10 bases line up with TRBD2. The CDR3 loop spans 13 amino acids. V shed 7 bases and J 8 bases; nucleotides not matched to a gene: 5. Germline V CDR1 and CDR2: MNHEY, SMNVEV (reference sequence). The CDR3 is CASKASGSYEQFF. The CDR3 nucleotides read TGTGCCAGCAAGGCTAGCGGGAGCTATGAGCAGTTCTTC.

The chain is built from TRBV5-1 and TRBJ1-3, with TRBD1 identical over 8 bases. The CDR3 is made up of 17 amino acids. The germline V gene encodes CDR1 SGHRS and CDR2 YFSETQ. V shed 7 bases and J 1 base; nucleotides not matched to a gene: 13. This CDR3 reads CASSPGQGALSGNTIYF. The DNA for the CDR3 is TGCGCCAGCTCCCCGGGGCAGGGGGCTTTATCTGGAAACACCATATATTTT.

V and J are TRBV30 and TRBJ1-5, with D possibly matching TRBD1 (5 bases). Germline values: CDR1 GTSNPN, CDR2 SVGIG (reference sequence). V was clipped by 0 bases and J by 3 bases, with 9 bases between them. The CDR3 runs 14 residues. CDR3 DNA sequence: TGTGCCTGGAGTGTACAACAGGTCAATCAGCCCCAGCATTTT. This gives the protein CAWSVQQVNQPQHF.

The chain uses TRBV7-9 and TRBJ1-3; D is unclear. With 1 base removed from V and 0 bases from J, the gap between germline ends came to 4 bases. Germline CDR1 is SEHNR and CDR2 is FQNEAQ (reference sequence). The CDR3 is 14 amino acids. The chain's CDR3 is CASSLGLSGNTIYF. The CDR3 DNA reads TGTGCCAGCAGCTTAGGTCTCTCTGGAAACACCATATATTTT.

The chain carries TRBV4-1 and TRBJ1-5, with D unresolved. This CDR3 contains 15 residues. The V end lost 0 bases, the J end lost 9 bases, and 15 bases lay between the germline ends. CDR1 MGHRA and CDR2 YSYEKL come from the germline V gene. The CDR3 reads CASSQERAGSPPQHF. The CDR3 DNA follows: TGCGCCAGCAGCCAAGAGCGGGCGGGTTCTCCGCCCCAGCATTTT.

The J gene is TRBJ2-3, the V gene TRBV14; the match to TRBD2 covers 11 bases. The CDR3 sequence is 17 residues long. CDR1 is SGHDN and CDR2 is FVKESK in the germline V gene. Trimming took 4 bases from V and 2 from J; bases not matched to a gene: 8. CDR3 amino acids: CASSRITTSGNTDTQYF. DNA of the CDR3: TGTGCCAGCAGCCGAATAACGACTAGCGGGAACACAGATACGCAGTATTTT.

The CDR3 loop reads CASSLGTLGYEQYF. The CDR3 nucleotides read TGTGCCAGCAGTTTGGGCACACTTGGCTACGAGCAGTACTTC. The V call is TRBV6-6, the J call TRBJ2-7, with D unclear. V lost 4 bases to trimming and J lost 3 bases, with 13 bases between them. The CDR3 runs 14 residues. Germline V gives CDR1 MNHNY, CDR2 SVGAGI (reference sequence).

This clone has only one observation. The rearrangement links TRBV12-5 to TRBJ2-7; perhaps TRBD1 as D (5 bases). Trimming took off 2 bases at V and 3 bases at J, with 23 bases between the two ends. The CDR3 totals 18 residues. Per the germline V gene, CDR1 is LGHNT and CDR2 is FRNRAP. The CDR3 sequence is CASGLREMGQLERYEQYF. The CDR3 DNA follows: TGTGCTAGTGGTTTGAGGGAAATGGGGCAGTTGGAACGCTACGAGCAGTACTTC.

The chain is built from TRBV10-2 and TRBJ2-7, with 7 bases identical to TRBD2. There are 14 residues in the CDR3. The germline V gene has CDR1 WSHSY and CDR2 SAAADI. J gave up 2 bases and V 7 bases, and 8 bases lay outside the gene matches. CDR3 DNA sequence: TGCGCCAGCATGGCGTCTAGCGGCGCCTACGAGCAGTACTTC. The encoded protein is CASMASSGAYEQYF.

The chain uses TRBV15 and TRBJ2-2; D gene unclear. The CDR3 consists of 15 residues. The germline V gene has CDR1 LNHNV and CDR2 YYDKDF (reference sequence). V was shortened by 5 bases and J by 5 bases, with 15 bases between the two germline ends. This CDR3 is CATSGGPVDTGELFF. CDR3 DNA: TGTGCCACCAGCGGTGGGCCAGTAGATACCGGGGAGCTGTTTTTT.

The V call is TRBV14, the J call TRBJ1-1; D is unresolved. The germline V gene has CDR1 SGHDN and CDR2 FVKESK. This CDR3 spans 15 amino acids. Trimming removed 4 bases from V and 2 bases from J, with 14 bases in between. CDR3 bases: TGTGCCAGCAGCCTTACTCGCGCGGGTAACACTGAAGCTTTCTTT. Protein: CASSLTRAGNTEAFF.

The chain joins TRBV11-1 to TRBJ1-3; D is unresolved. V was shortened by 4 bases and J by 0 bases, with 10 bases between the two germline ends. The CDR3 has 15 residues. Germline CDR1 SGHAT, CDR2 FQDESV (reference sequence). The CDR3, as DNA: TGTGCCAGCAGCTCAGCGTTAGACTCTGGAAACACCATATATTTT. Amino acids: CASSSALDSGNTIYF.

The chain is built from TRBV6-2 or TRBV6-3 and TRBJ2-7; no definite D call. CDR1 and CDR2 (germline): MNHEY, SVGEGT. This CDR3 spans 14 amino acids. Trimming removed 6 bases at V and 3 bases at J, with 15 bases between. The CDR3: CASSRVLRNYEQYF. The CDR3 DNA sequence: TGTGCCAGCAGCCGCGTACTACGCAACTACGAGCAGTACTTC.

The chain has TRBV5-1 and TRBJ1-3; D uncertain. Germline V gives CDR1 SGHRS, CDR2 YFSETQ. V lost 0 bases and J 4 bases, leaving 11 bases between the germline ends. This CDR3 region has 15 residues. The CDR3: CASSLAPPEGNTIYF. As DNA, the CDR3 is TGCGCCAGCAGCTTGGCCCCCCCGGAGGGAAACACCATATATTTT.

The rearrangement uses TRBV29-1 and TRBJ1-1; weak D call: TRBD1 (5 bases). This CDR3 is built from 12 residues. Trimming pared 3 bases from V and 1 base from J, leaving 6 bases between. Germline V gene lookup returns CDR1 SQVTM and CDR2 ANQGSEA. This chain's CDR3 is CSVEGGNTEAFF. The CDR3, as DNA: TGCAGCGTTGAGGGGGGGAACACTGAAGCTTTCTTT.

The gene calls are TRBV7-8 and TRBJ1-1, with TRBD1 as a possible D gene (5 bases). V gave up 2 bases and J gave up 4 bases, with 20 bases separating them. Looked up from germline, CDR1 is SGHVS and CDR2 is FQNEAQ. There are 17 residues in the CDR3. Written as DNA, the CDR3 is TGTGCCAGCAGCTTAACGTATCGAGCCGGAGGGGCCACTGAAGCTTTCTTT. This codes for CASSLTYRAGGATEAFF.

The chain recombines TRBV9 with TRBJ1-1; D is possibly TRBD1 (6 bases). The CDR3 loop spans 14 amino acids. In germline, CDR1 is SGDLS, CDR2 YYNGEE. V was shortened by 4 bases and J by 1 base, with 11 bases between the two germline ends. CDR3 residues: CASSPTGQNTEAFF. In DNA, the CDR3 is TGTGCCAGCAGCCCGACGGGACAGAACACTGAAGCTTTCTTT.